Following are 20 T cell receptor beta chains from one sample sequenced in a study of OX40 agonist ivuxolimab in advanced cancers. Clones were read by immunoSEQ multiplex PCR, and TCRdb kept only the in-frame ones, dropping some. The repertoire consists of about 98,000 clones, with just under 95% occurring once and the leading ten covering roughly 0.26%. The sample in question was CD4+ or CD8+ T cells sorted from blood, obtained in a trial of the OX40 agonist ivuxolimab. Every receptor here comes from an adult with an advanced solid tumor such as melanoma, head and neck, liver or kidney cancer.

The V gene is TRBV6-6, the J gene TRBJ1-2; TRBD1 matches at 7 bases. The CDR3 contains 14 residues. CDR1 MNHNY and CDR2 SVGAGI come from the germline V gene (reference sequence). Trimming at V came to 4 bases and at J to 8 bases, leaving 10 bases not matched to a gene. The CDR3, as DNA: TGTGCCAGCAGTTTGGGGGGCAGGGGGAACGGCTACACCTTC. This translates into CASSLGGRGNGYTF.

The rearrangement joins TRBV5-1 to TRBJ1-6; 7 nucleotides match TRBD1. This CDR3 is built from 16 residues. Looked up from germline, CDR1 is SGHRS and CDR2 is YFSETQ. The V segment lost 3 bases and the J segment 7 bases; nucleotides outside the gene matches: 10. The CDR3 protein is CASSWHTGDTNSPLHF. In DNA form, the CDR3 reads TGCGCCAGCAGCTGGCACACAGGGGACACGAATTCACCCCTCCACTTT. The full variable domain, in which reference TRBV5-1 and TRBJ1-6 provide the parts outside the CDR3, is KAGVTQTPRYLIKTRGQQVTLSCSPISGHRSVSWYQQTPGQGLQFLFEYFSETQRNKGNFPGRFSGRQFSNSRSEMNVSTLELGDSALYLCASSWHTGDTNSPLHFGNGTRLTVT.

This chain connects TRBV25-1 to TRBJ2-1, with TRBD2 identical over 8 bases. Germline CDR1 is MGHDK and CDR2 is SYGVNS. J was trimmed by 4 bases and V by 4 bases; bases with no gene match: 6. The CDR3 extends over 15 amino acids. The CDR3 coding sequence is TGTGCCAGCAGTGGGCTAGCGGGTTTTTACAATGAGCAGTTCTTC. The encoded protein is CASSGLAGFYNEQFF.

The chain couples TRBV7-9 to TRBJ2-1; either TRBD1 or TRBD2 may fit D (5 bases each). Germline V lookup: CDR1 SEHNR, CDR2 FQNEAQ (reference sequence). Between the trimmed V and J ends, which lost 2 bases and 2 bases, there was a span of 10 bases. The length of the CDR3 is 15 residues. This CDR3 is CASSLPGTPYNEQFF. The CDR3 DNA sequence: TGTGCCAGCAGCTTACCAGGGACGCCCTACAATGAGCAGTTCTTC.

V usage is TRBV29-1 and J usage is TRBJ1-5; 7 bases are a match to TRBD1. Germline values: CDR1 SQVTM, CDR2 ANQGSEA. J lost 3 bases, V lost 5 bases, and 4 bases had no gene match. The CDR3 runs 13 residues. The CDR3 spells CSVQTGDNQPQHF. CDR3 nucleotides: TGCAGCGTTCAAACAGGGGACAATCAGCCCCAGCATTTT.

The rearrangement links TRBV7-2 to TRBJ2-5; D is uncertain. Trimming took off 3 bases at V and 2 bases at J, with 7 bases between the two ends. This CDR3 comprises 13 residues. From germline, CDR1 is SGHTA and CDR2 FQGNSA. In nucleotides, the CDR3 is TGTGCCAGCAGCTTGTCCCAGCAAGAGACCCAGTACTTC. This encodes CASSLSQQETQYF.

In regard to this clone: This sample includes further DNA sequences coding for the same CDR3. The chain employs TRBV4-2 and TRBJ2-4; D possibly corresponds to TRBD2 (6 bases). The V gene lost 0 bases and the J gene lost 9 bases, with 9 bases spanning the gap. Looked up from germline, CDR1 is LGHNA and CDR2 is YNFKEQ. This CDR3 is 13 amino acids long. CDR3 nucleotide sequence: TGTGCCAGCAGCCAAGAAACTAGCTCCATTCAGTACTTC. Translating it yields CASSQETSSIQYF.

The V and J genes are TRBV28 and TRBJ2-7; 11 bases line up with TRBD1. With V trimmed by 5 bases and J by 3 bases, 6 bases remained unmatched. CDR1 is MDHEN, CDR2 SYDVKM, per germline. This CDR3 has 15 amino acids. This CDR3 reads CASSGTGTGGYEQYF. Written as DNA, the CDR3 is TGTGCCAGCAGTGGTACCGGGACAGGGGGCTACGAGCAGTACTTC.

V usage is TRBV7-2 and J usage is TRBJ2-3; maybe TRBD1 (5 bases). Germline V gene data show CDR1 as SGHTA and CDR2 as FQGNSA. The V gene lost 5 bases and the J gene lost 3 bases, with 12 bases spanning the gap. This CDR3 contains 14 residues. CDR3 loop: CASSPRVVTDTQYF. In DNA, the CDR3 is TGTGCCAGCAGCCCCAGGGTTGTAACAGATACGCAGTATTTT.

V is TRBV5-1 and J is TRBJ2-6, with D hard to call. The germline V and J ends were trimmed by 4 bases and 0 bases, with 5 bases remaining between them. Per germline, CDR1 SGHRS and CDR2 YFSETQ. The CDR3 totals 14 residues. The CDR3 region has the DNA TGCGCCAGCAGCGTTCCCTCTGGGGCCAACGTCCTGACTTTC. Its translation: CASSVPSGANVLTF.

This chain links TRBV5-6 with TRBJ2-1; unclear D gene. From germline, CDR1 is SGHDT and CDR2 YYEEEE. The CDR3 extends over 16 amino acids. The V gene lost 0 bases and the J gene lost 0 bases, with 10 bases spanning the gap. In DNA, the CDR3 is TGTGCCAGCAGCTTGGGGGTTAGTTCCTCCTACAATGAGCAGTTCTTC. It translates to CASSLGVSSSYNEQFF. The variable domain in full, with the rest retrieved from reference TRBV5-6 and TRBJ2-1, is DAGVTQSPTHLIKTRGQQVTLRCSPKSGHDTVSWYQQALGQGPQFIFQYYEEEERQRGNFPDRFSGHQFPNYSSELNVNALLLGDSALYLCASSLGVSSSYNEQFFGPGTRLTVL.

The chain employs TRBV2 and TRBJ2-5; D is unresolved. There are 14 residues in the CDR3. V was pared by 2 bases and J by 2 bases, with 9 bases between. CDR1 is SNHLY and CDR2 is FYNNEI in the germline V gene. Here the CDR3 DNA reads TGTGCCAGCAGTGAACGAACCGCGCAAGAGACCCAGTACTTC. This encodes CASSERTAQETQYF.

J is TRBJ1-5 and V is TRBV28; TRBD1 is a possible D gene (5 bases). The germline V gene encodes CDR1 MDHEN and CDR2 SYDVKM. There are 13 residues in the CDR3. V lost 5 bases and J lost 11, with 16 bases in between. The CDR3 here is CASSPGDRPAQHF. The CDR3 DNA sequence: TGTGCCAGCAGTCCAGGCGACAGACCGGCCCAGCATTTT.

The chain couples TRBV10-3 to TRBJ2-3; TRBD2 might be the D (7 bases). The germline V and J ends were trimmed by 1 base and 3 bases, with 26 bases remaining between them. The germline CDR1 and CDR2 sequences are ENHRY and SYGVKD. The CDR3 loop spans 20 amino acids. CDR3 coding DNA: TGTGCCATCAGTGAGTGGGGGCGAGGCGGGGGCCCGAAGGGGACAGATACGCAGTATTTT. The encoded protein is CAISEWGRGGGPKGTDTQYF.

The rearrangement uses TRBV30 and TRBJ2-5; TRBD1 agrees at 9 bases. V was pared by 5 bases and J by 5 bases, with 12 bases of the junction left unmatched. CDR1 GTSNPN and CDR2 SVGIG come from the germline V gene (reference sequence). The CDR3 loop spans 15 amino acids. The CDR3 DNA follows: TGTGCCTGGGATCGGGGACAGGGAGCTTCGGAGACCCAGTACTTC. It is translated as CAWDRGQGASETQYF.

The chain is built from TRBV7-2 and TRBJ2-3, with unresolved D. The CDR3 covers 13 residues. Germline V gene data show CDR1 as SGHTA and CDR2 as FQGNSA. Trimming cost V 5 bases and J 6 bases, with 12 bases left between them. Here the CDR3 DNA reads TGTGCCAGCAGCAAGTACGGCGCCGATACGCAGTATTTT. This sequence encodes CASSKYGADTQYF.

The gene calls are TRBV28 and TRBJ2-5; unclear D gene. The germline V gene has CDR1 MDHEN and CDR2 SYDVKM. V was pared by 3 bases and J by 7 bases, with 9 bases between. The CDR3 is 12 amino acids. The CDR3 nucleotides read TGTGCCAGCAGTTTTCTGGTGGGGACCCAGTACTTC. Translating it yields CASSFLVGTQYF. The variable domain in full, with the rest retrieved from reference TRBV28 and TRBJ2-5, is DVKVTQSSRYLVKRTGEKVFLECVQDMDHENMFWYRQDPGLGLRLIYFSYDVKMKEKGDIPEGYSVSREKKERFSLILESASTNQTSMYLCASSFLVGTQYFGPGTRLLVL.

CDR3 in DNA: TGTGCCAGCAGCAGTTTAAAGGTCTCTGGAAACACCATATATTTT. Translating it yields CASSSLKVSGNTIYF. The chain combines TRBV13 with TRBJ1-3; D remains unclear. From germline, CDR1 is PRHDT and CDR2 FYEKMQ (reference sequence). The V end lost 5 bases, the J end lost 0 bases, and 11 bases lay between the germline ends. The CDR3 covers 15 residues.

The chain links TRBV29-1 to TRBJ1-4, with 7 bases that match TRBD1. Germline CDR1 is SQVTM and CDR2 is ANQGSEA. The CDR3 has 15 amino acids. After removal of 6 bases from V and 4 bases from J, the junction contained 11 bases not matched to a gene. The CDR3 coding sequence is TGCAGCGTGAGGACAGGCTTTGAGGTTAATGAAAAACTGTTTTTT. This sequence encodes CSVRTGFEVNEKLFF. The full variable domain, rest sourced from reference TRBV29-1 and TRBJ1-4, is SAVISQKPSRDICQRGTSLTIQCQVDSQVTMMFWYRQQPGQSLTLIATANQGSEATYESGFVIDKFPISRPNLTFSTLTVSNMSPEDSSIYLCSVRTGFEVNEKLFFGSGTQLSVL.

The J gene is TRBJ2-3, the V gene TRBV5-5; D ambiguous. The CDR3 is 13 amino acids. Trimming took 4 bases from V and 3 from J, leaving 9 bases between them. Germline lookup yields CDR1 SGHKS and CDR2 YYEKEE (reference sequence). CDR3 DNA: TGTGCCAGCAGCACCATCGGAACAGATACGCAGTATTTT. As protein: CASSTIGTDTQYF.